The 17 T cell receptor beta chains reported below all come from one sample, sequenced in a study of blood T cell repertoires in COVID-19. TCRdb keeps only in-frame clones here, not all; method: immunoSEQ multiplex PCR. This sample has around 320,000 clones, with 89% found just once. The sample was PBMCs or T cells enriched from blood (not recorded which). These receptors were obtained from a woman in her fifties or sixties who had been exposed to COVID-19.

CDR3 DNA sequence: TGTGCCAGTTTACCTCGTCTCAGGGGCGCACACTATGGCTACACCTTC. Translation gives CASLPRLRGAHYGYTF. This sequence joins TRBV19 and TRBJ1-2, with D tentatively TRBD1 (6 bases). Germline CDR1 reads LNHDA; CDR2 reads SQIVND (reference sequence). Trimming took 8 bases from V and 3 from J, leaving 22 bases between them. CDR3 length equals 16 residues.

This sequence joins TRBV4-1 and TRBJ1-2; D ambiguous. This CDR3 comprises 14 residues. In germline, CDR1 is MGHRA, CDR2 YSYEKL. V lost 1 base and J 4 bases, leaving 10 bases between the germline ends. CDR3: CASSQAQTPYGYTF. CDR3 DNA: TGCGCCAGCAGCCAAGCACAGACCCCCTATGGCTACACCTTC.

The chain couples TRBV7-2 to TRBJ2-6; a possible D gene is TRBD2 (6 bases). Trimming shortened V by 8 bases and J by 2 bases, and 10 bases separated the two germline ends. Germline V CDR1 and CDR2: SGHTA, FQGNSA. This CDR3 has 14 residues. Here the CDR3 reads CASGRGPGANVLTF. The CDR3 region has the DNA TGTGCCAGCGGGCGGGGACCTGGGGCCAACGTCCTGACTTTC.

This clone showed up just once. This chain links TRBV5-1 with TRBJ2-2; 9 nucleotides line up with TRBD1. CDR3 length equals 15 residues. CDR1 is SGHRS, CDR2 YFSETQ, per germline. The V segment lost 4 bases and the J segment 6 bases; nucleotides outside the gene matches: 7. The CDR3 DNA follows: TGCGCCAGCAGCACCAGGGACAGGGAGGCCGGGGAGCTGTTTTTT. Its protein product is CASSTRDREAGELFF.

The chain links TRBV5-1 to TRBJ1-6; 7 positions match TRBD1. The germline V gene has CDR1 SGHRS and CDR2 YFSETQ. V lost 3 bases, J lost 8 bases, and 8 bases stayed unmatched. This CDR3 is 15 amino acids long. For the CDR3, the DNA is TGCGCCAGCAGCTGGGGGAACAGGGGTGATTCACCCCTCCACTTT. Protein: CASSWGNRGDSPLHF.

DNA for the CDR3: TGTGCCACCCGGGCGGGAGCCGGCACCATATATTTT. This encodes CATRAGAGTIYF. V and J are TRBV10-3 and TRBJ1-3; D not certain. CDR3 size: 12 residues. Germline lookup yields CDR1 ENHRY and CDR2 SYGVKD. The V gene lost 10 bases and the J gene lost 9 bases, with 16 bases spanning the gap.

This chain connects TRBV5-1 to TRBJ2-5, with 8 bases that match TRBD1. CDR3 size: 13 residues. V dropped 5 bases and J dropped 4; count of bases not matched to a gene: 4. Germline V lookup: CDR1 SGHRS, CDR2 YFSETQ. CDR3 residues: CASRSGGPETQYF. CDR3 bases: TGCGCCAGCAGGTCAGGGGGCCCAGAGACCCAGTACTTC.

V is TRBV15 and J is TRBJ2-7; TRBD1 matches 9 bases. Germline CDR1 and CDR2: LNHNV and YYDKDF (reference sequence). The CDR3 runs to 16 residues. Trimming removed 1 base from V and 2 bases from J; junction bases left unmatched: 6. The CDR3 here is CATSRAPGTGTYEQYF. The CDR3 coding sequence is TGTGCCACCAGCAGAGCCCCTGGGACAGGGACCTACGAGCAGTACTTC.

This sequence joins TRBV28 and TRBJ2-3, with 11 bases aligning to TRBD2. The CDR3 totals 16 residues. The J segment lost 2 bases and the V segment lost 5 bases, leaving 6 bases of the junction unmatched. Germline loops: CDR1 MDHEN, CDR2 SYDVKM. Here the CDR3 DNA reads TGTGCCAGCAGTATCCCTAGCGGGGGGCTCACAGATACGCAGTATTTT. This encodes CASSIPSGGLTDTQYF. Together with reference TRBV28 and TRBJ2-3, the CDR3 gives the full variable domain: DVKVTQSSRYLVKRTGEKVFLECVQDMDHENMFWYRQDPGLGLRLIYFSYDVKMKEKGDIPEGYSVSREKKERFSLILESASTNQTSMYLCASSIPSGGLTDTQYFGPGTRLTVL.

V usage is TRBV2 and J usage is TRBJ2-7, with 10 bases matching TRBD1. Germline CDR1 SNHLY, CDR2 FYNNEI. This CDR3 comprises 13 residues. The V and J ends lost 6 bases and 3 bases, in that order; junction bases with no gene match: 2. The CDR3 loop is CASRRDRGYEQYF. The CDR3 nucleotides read TGTGCCAGCAGGAGGGACAGGGGCTACGAGCAGTACTTC.

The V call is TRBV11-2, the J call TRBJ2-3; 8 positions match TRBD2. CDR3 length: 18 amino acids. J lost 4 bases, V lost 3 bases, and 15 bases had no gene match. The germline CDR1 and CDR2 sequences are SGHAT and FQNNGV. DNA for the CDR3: TGTGCCAGCAGCTTTTTATGGGAAGCGGGGGTTCCCCCAGATACGCAGTATTTT. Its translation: CASSFLWEAGVPPDTQYF.

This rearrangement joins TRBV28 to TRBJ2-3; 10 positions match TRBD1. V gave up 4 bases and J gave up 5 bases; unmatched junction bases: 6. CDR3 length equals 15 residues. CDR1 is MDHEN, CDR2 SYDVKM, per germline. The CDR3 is CASSYPGTGVDTQYF. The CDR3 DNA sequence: TGTGCCAGCAGTTATCCCGGGACAGGGGTAGATACGCAGTATTTT.

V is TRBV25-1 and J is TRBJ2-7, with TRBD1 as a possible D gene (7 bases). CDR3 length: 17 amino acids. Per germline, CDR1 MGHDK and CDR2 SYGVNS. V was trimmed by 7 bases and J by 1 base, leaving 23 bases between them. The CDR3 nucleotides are TGTGCCAGCAATATCGTAATTGGCAGGGGGGCTTCCTACGAGCAGTACTTC. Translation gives CASNIVIGRGASYEQYF.

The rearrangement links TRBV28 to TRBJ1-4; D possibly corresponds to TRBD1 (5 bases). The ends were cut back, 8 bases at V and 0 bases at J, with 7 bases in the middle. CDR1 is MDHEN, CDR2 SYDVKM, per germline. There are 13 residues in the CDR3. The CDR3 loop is CASQGATNEKLFF. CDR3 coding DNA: TGTGCCAGCCAGGGTGCAACTAATGAAAAACTGTTTTTT.

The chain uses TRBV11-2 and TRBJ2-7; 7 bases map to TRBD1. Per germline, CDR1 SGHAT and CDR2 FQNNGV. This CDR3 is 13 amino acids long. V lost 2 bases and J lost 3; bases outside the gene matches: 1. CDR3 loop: CASSLQGVYEQYF. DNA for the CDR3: TGTGCCAGCAGCTTACAGGGGGTCTACGAGCAGTACTTC. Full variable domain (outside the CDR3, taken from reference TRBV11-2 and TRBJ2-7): EAGVAQSPRYKIIEKRQSVAFWCNPISGHATLYWYQQILGQGPKLLIQFQNNGVVDDSQLPKDRFSAERLKGVDSTLKIQPAKLEDSAVYLCASSLQGVYEQYFGPGTRLTVT.

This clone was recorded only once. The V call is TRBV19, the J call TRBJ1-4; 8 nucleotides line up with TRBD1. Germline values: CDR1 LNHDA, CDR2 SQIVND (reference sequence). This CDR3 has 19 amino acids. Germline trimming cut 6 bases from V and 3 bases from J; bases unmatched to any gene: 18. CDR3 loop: CASRMKDRALGSANEKLFF. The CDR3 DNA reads TGTGCCAGTAGAATGAAGGACAGGGCGTTGGGTAGTGCTAATGAAAAACTGTTTTTT.

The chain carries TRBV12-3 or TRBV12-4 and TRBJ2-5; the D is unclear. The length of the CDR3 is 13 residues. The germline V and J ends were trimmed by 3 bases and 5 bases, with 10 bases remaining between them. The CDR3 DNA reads TGTGCCAGCAGTTTTTTGCACTGGGAGACCCAGTACTTC. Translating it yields CASSFLHWETQYF.